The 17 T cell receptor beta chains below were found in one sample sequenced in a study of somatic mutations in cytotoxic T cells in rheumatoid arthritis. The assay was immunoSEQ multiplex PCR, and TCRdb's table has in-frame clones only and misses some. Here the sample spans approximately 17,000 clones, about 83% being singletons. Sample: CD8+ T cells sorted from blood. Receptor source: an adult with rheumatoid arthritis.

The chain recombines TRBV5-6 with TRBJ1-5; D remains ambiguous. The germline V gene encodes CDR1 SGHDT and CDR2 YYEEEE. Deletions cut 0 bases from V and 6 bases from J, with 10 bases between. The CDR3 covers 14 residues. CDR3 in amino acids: CASSLALESQPQHF. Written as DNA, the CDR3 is TGTGCCAGCAGCTTGGCCTTGGAGAGTCAGCCCCAGCATTTT.

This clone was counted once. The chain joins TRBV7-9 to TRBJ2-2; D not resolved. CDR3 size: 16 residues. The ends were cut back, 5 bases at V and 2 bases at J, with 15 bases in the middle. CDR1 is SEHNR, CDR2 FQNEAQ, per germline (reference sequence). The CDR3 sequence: CASSILGRLNTGELFF. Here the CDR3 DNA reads TGTGCCAGCAGCATTCTAGGGCGGCTTAACACCGGGGAGCTGTTTTTT. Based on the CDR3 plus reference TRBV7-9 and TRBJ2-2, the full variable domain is DTGVSQNPRHKITKRGQNVTFRCDPISEHNRLYWYRQTLGQGPEFLTYFQNEAQLEKSRLLSDRFSAERPKGSFSTLEIQRTEQGDSAMYLCASSILGRLNTGELFFGEGSRLTVL.

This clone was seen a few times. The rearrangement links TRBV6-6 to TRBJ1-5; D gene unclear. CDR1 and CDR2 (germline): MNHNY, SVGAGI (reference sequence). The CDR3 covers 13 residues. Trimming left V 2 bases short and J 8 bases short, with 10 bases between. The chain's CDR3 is CASSYPPGEPQHF. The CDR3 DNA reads TGTGCCAGCAGTTACCCCCCAGGAGAGCCCCAGCATTTT.

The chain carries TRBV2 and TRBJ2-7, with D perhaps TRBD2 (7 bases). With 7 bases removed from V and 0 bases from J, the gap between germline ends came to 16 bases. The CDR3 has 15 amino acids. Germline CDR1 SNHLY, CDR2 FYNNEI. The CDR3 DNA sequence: TGTGCCAGCAAGACGGGGGGCCCGAGCTCCTACGAGCAGTACTTC. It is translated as CASKTGGPSSYEQYF.

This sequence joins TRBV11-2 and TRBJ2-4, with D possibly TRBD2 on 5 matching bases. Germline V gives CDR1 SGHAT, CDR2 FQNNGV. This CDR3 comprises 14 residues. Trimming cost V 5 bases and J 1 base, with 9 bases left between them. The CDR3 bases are TGTGCCAGCAGCCCGGCGGGCGCCAAAAACATTCAGTACTTC. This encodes CASSPAGAKNIQYF.

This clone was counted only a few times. The CDR3 DNA follows: TGCGCCAGCAGCCAAGAAGGGTTCAATCAGCCCCAGCATTTT. Its translation is CASSQEGFNQPQHF. This rearrangement joins TRBV4-1 to TRBJ1-5; D gene ambiguous. CDR1 and CDR2 (germline): MGHRA, YSYEKL. V dropped 0 bases and J dropped 3 bases, with 6 bases sitting between them. This CDR3 contains 14 residues.

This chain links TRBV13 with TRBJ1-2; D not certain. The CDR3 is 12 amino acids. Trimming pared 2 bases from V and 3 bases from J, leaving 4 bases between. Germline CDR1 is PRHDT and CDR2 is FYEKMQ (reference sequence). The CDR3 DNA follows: TGTGCCAGCAGCTTAATCCACTATGGCTACACCTTC. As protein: CASSLIHYGYTF.

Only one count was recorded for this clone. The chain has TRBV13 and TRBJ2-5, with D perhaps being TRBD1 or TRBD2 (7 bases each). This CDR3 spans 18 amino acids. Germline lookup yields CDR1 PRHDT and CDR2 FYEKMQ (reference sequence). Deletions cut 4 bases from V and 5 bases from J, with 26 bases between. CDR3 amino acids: CASSSSWGGGGIRETQYF. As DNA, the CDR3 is TGTGCCAGCAGCTCCAGTTGGGGGGGAGGGGGCATCAGGGAGACCCAGTACTTC.

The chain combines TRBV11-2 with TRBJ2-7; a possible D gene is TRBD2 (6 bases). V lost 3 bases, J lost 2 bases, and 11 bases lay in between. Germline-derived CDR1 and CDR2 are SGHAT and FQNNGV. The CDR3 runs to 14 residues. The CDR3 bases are TGTGCCAGCAGCTTGTCGGGAGCCACCTACGAGCAGTACTTC. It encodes CASSLSGATYEQYF.

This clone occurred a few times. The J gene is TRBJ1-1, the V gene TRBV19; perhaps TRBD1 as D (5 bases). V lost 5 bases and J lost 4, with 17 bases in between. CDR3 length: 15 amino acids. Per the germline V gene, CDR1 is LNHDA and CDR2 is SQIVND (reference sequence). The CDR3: CASSDSGTGFTEAFF. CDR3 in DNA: TGTGCCAGTAGTGATTCAGGGACGGGGTTCACTGAAGCTTTCTTT.

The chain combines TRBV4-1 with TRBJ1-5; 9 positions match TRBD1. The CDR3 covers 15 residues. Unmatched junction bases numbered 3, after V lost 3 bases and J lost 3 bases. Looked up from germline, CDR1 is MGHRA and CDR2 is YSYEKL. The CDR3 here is CASSHRTGVNQPQHF. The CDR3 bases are TGCGCCAGCAGCCACCGGACAGGGGTCAATCAGCCCCAGCATTTT.

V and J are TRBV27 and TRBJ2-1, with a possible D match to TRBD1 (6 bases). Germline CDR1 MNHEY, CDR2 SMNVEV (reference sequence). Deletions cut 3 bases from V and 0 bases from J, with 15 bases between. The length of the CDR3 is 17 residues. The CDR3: CASSLDGQGSSYNEQFF. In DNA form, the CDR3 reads TGTGCCAGCAGTTTGGACGGCCAGGGGAGCTCCTACAATGAGCAGTTCTTC.

CDR3 nucleotides: TGTGCCAGCAGCCCAGAGGGGAGGACCCAGTACTTC. Encoded protein: CASSPEGRTQYF. The chain links TRBV14 to TRBJ2-5; D might be TRBD1 or TRBD2, each matching 5 bases. The CDR3 has 12 amino acids. Deletions cut 4 bases from V and 7 bases from J, with 10 bases between. Germline assignment: CDR1 SGHDN and CDR2 FVKESK. Full variable domain (remainder filled in from reference TRBV14 and TRBJ2-5): EAGVTQFPSHSVIEKGQTVTLRCDPISGHDNLYWYRRVMGKEIKFLLHFVKESKQDESGMPNNRFLAERTGGTYSTLKVQPAELEDSGVYFCASSPEGRTQYFGPGTRLLVL.

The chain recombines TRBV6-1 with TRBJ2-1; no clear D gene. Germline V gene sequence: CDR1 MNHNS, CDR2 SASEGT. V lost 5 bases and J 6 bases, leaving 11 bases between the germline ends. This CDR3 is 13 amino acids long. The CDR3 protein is CASSLYLGNEQFF. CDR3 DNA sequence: TGTGCCAGCAGTTTATACTTGGGCAATGAGCAGTTCTTC.

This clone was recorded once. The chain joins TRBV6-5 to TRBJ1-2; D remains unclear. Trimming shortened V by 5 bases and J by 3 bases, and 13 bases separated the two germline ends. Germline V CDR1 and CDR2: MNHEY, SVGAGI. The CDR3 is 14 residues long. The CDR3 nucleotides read TGTGCCAGCAGTAATCCCCCTGGATACTATGGCTACACCTTC. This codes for CASSNPPGYYGYTF.

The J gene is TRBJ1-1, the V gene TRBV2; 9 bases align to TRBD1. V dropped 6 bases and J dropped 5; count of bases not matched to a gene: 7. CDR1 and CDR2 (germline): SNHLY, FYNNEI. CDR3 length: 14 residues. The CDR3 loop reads CASRPGTGRTEAFF. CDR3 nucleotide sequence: TGTGCCAGCAGGCCAGGGACAGGGAGGACTGAAGCTTTCTTT.

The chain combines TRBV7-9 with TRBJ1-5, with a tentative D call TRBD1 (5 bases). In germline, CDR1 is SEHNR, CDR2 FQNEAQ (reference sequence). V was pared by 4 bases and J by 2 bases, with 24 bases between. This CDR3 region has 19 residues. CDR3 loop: CASSSITGLGTRGNQPQHF. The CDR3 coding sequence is TGTGCCAGCAGCTCGATAACCGGACTGGGGACCCGGGGCAATCAGCCCCAGCATTTT.